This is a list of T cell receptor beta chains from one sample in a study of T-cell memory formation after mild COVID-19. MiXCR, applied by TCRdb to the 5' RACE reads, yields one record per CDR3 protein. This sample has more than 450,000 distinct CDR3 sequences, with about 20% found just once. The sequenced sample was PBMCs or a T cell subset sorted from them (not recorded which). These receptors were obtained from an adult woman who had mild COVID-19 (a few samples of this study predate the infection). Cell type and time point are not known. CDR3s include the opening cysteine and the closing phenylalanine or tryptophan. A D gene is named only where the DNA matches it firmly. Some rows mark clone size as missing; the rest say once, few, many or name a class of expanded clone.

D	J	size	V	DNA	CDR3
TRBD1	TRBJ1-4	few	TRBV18	TGTGCCAGCTCTCTTCTACCGGGACAGGATAATGAAAAACTGTTTTTT	CASSLLPGQDNEKLFF
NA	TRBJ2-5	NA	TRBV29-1	TGCAGCGGTCTTCGGGGCGGAGAGACCCAGTACTTC	CSGLRGGETQYF
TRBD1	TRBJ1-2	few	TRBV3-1	TGTGCCAGCAGCCAAGATGGACAGGGGTATGGCTACACCTTC	CASSQDGQGYGYTF
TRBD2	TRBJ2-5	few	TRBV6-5	TGTGCCAGCAGCCAGTCCGGGGGGGCCGGTGAGACCCAGTACTTC	CASSQSGGAGETQYF
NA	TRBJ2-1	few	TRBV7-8	TGTGCCAGCAGCTTTGGTGCGCGGGGGCGCTCCTACAATGAGCAGTTCTTC	CASSFGARGRSYNEQFF
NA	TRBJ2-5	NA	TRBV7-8	TGTGCCAGCGGCTACCAACAAGAGACCCAGTACTTC	CASGYQQETQYF
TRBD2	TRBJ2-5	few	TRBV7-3	TGTGCCAGCAGCGCCTCGGGACTAGCGGGAGCAGAGACCCAGTACTTC	CASSASGLAGAETQYF
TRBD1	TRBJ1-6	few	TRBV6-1	TGTGCCAACAAAACCGGGACAGGATGGGGTTCACCCCTCCACTTT	CANKTGTGWGSPLHF
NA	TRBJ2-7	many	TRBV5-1	TGTGCCAGCAGTCAGAACTACGAGCAGTACTTC	CASSQNYEQYF
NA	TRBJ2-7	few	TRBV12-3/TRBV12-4	TGTGCCAGCAGCAAGGGACTCCTTTTTGACTCCTACGAGCAGTACTTC	CASSKGLLFDSYEQYF
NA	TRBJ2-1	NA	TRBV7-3	TGTGCCAGCAGCTCAAGGGTCAGGGATGAGCAGTTCTTC	CASSSRVRDEQFF
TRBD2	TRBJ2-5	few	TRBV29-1	TGCAGCGTTGTCCCGCCCGGGAGGGCCCAAGAGACCCAGTACTTC	CSVVPPGRAQETQYF
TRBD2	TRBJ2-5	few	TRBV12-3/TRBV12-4	TGTGCCAGCAGTTTTCCCAGCGGGATACGAGAGACCCAGTACTTC	CASSFPSGIRETQYF
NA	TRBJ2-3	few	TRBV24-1	TGTGCCACCAGTGACAGGGACACGAGCACAGATACGCAGTATTTT	CATSDRDTSTDTQYF
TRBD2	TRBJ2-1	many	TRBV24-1	TGTGCCACCAGTGCCTGGGCTAGCGGCCTTCCCTCCTACAATGAGCAGTTCTTC	CATSAWASGLPSYNEQFF
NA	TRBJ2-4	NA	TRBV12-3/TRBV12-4	TGTGCCAGCAGTTTATCGGAGGGCTCAGTACACATTCAGTACTTC	CASSLSEGSVHIQYF
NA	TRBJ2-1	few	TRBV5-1	TGCGCCAGCAGCTTGGTAATAAACAATGAGCAGTTCTTC	CASSLVINNEQFF
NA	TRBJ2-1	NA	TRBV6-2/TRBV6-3	TGTGCCAGCAGTTACTCTAGGGACTACAATGAGCAGTTCTTC	CASSYSRDYNEQFF